This TCR beta chain was obtained from a study of beta chain features in type 1 diabetes. Study-wide background: The patients were much like the healthy donors in age, gender and cell yields. The study, taken as a whole, reports: Patients with Type 1 diabetes showed moderately but significantly shorter TCRB CDR3s in all four CD4+ subsets.

Of note for this clone: The antigen remains unidentified.

V was shortened by 2 bases and J by 5 bases, with 16 bases between the two germline ends. CDR1 is SNHLY and CDR2 is FYNNEI in the germline V gene. The CDR3 loop spans 15 amino acids. Based on CD45RO/CCR7/CD25/CD127/CD95/CD27, CD4+ regulatory, stem cell-like memory, naive and central memory cells were sorted. Reverse transcribing all isolated RNA meant expressed TCRB transcripts were sequenced. TCRdb's table, derived via immunoSEQ multiplex PCR, lists solely in-frame clones and lacks some. The sample carries over 55,000 clones, around 53% recorded once. The clonotype comes from a middle-aged woman with type 1 diabetes. The chain employs TRBV2 and TRBJ2-7; tentatively, D is TRBD1 (6 bases). Material for sequencing was Tregs from blood. CDR3 nucleotides: TGTGCCAGCAGTGAATTTCACAGGGATATCGACGAGCAGTACTTC. Translation gives CASSEFHRDIDEQYF.